This T cell receptor (beta chain) was sequenced in a study of T cell responses to AZD1222 COVID-19 vaccine. TCRdb's copy holds only in-frame clones and misses some; the assay was immunoSEQ multiplex PCR. The sample lists about 130,000 clones, 85% to 90% occurring once. The CDR3 length is 12 residues. V dropped 0 bases and J dropped 8 bases, with 7 bases sitting between them. CDR1 is LGHDT, CDR2 YNNKEL, per germline (reference sequence). This TCR was recovered from an adult in good health. Sample: peripheral blood, taken on day 0 of AZD1222 vaccination. The genes are TRBV3-1 (or the pseudogene TRBV3-2) and TRBJ1-2; D not resolved. CDR3 DNA sequence: TGTGCCAGCAGCCAAGAGGCCATCGGCTACACCTTC. It codes for CASSQEAIGYTF.